The TCR beta chain described here comes from a study of T cell changes during pregnancy in multiple sclerosis. The CDR3 is 15 residues long. Germline lookup yields CDR1 MNHEY and CDR2 SVGAGI. The V end was cut by 5 bases, the J end by 0 bases, with 11 bases between. Only in-frame clones appear in the TCRdb table, and some are missing; sequencing was by immunoSEQ multiplex PCR. The table records under 20,000 clones, under 90% of them present only once. The sequenced sample was CD8+ T cells from peripheral blood mononuclear cells, obtained after pregnancy. The V call is TRBV6-5, the J call TRBJ1-5; D is unresolved. The TCR originated in a female donor with multiple sclerosis, enrolled in a pregnancy study. The CDR3 DNA reads as TGTGCCAGCAGTCGAACAAGATATAGCAATCAGCCCCAGCATTTT. This codes for CASSRTRYSNQPQHF.